These 28 T cell receptor beta chains share one sample of origin, sequenced in a study of technical replicates of blood from several donors. Profiled with immunoSEQ multiplex PCR; TCRdb holds only in-frame clones, not every one. The profile covers about 84,000 clones, with about 97% appearing a single time and less than 0.2% taken by the ten largest. Sequencing input: T cells isolated from PBMCs. The receptors stem from a human donor in good health.

The chain joins TRBV9 to TRBJ1-5; D uncertain. Between the trimmed V and J ends, which lost 0 bases and 8 bases, there was a span of 15 bases. Per germline, CDR1 SGDLS and CDR2 YYNGEE. CDR3 length: 15 residues. The CDR3 DNA is TGTGCCAGCAGCGTAGGAGGGAAACCCTTTGAGCCCCAGCATTTT. Translation gives CASSVGGKPFEPQHF.

This clone was recorded once. The chain couples TRBV5-1 to TRBJ1-2; no definite D call. The ends were cut back, 0 bases at V and 4 bases at J, with 10 bases in the middle. The CDR3 consists of 14 residues. Germline-derived CDR1 and CDR2 are SGHRS and YFSETQ. CDR3 sequence reads: CASSLGQVFYGYTF. The CDR3 DNA sequence: TGCGCCAGCAGCTTGGGGCAGGTCTTCTATGGCTACACCTTC. Combining the CDR3 with reference TRBV5-1 and TRBJ1-2 gives the whole variable domain KAGVTQTPRYLIKTRGQQVTLSCSPISGHRSVSWYQQTPGQGLQFLFEYFSETQRNKGNFPGRFSGRQFSNSRSEMNVSTLELGDSALYLCASSLGQVFYGYTFGSGTRLTVV.

The chain couples TRBV27 to TRBJ2-1; 10 positions agree with TRBD2. The V gene's germline CDR1 is MNHEY and CDR2 SMNVEV (reference sequence). The CDR3 covers 15 residues. Unmatched junction bases numbered 8, after V lost 2 bases and J lost 10 bases. For the CDR3, the DNA is TGTGCCAGCAGTTTAGTCACTAGCGGGATTCGGGAGCAGTTCTTC. Amino acids: CASSLVTSGIREQFF.

This chain uses TRBV5-1 with TRBJ2-7, with D possibly TRBD1 on 5 matching bases. Germline V gene data show CDR1 as SGHRS and CDR2 as YFSETQ. Trimming took 0 bases from V and 0 from J, leaving 10 bases between them. The CDR3 length is 15 residues. Here the CDR3 reads CASSLAPGSSYEQYF. CDR3 bases: TGCGCCAGCAGCTTGGCGCCAGGGTCCTCCTACGAGCAGTACTTC.

V is TRBV11-3 and J is TRBJ2-3; D possibly corresponds to TRBD1 (5 bases). The CDR3 runs to 14 residues. V was trimmed by 8 bases and J by 3 bases, leaving 15 bases between them. CDR1 and CDR2 from the germline V gene are SGHNT and YENEEA. The CDR3: CASGAGSWTDTQYF. The DNA of the CDR3 is TGTGCCAGCGGAGCAGGGTCCTGGACAGATACGCAGTATTTT.

The chain links TRBV10-2 to TRBJ1-2; TRBD1 is a possible D gene (6 bases). Germline V lookup: CDR1 WSHSY, CDR2 SAAADI. The CDR3 totals 14 residues. Trimming pared 5 bases from V and 8 bases from J, leaving 18 bases between. CDR3 residues: CASSSGRGYGGYTF. The CDR3, as DNA: TGCGCCAGCAGTAGCGGCAGGGGTTACGGCGGCTACACCTTC.

The rearrangement joins TRBV4-2 to TRBJ2-1; 7 positions agree with TRBD1. CDR3 length equals 16 residues. With V trimmed by 4 bases and J by 3 bases, 9 bases remained unmatched. Germline V gene sequence: CDR1 LGHNA, CDR2 YNFKEQ. The CDR3 loop reads CASSRFTGAGYNEQFF. The DNA for the CDR3 is TGTGCCAGCAGCCGATTCACAGGGGCAGGCTACAATGAGCAGTTCTTC.

The chain links TRBV7-9 to TRBJ1-1; D perhaps matches TRBD1 (5 bases). This CDR3 has 14 residues. The V end lost 5 bases, the J end lost 4 bases, and 14 bases lay between the germline ends. The germline V gene encodes CDR1 SEHNR and CDR2 FQNEAQ (reference sequence). The CDR3 reads CASSTGLGGTEAFF. CDR3 in DNA: TGTGCCAGCAGCACGGGACTCGGGGGCACTGAAGCTTTCTTT.

The chain joins TRBV6-5 to TRBJ2-1; D call uncertain. Trimming took 6 bases from V and 5 from J, leaving 5 bases between them. The CDR3 length is 11 residues. CDR1 and CDR2 (germline): MNHEY, SVGAGI. CDR3 region: CASSQNNEQFF. The CDR3, as DNA: TGTGCCAGCAGCCAGAACAATGAGCAGTTCTTC.

In the case of this clone: The junction and the germline gene differ at one end; a read error may be behind it. The chain is built from TRBV5-6 and TRBJ2-5; D uncertain. This CDR3 contains 14 residues. The V gene's germline CDR1 is SGHDT and CDR2 YYEEEE. In DNA, the CDR3 is TGCCGGAGCTTGAGTTTTGGCCGCCAAGAGACCCAGTACTTC. This sequence encodes CRSLSFGRQETQYF.

The chain combines TRBV9 with TRBJ1-1; unclear D gene. Germline assignment: CDR1 SGDLS and CDR2 YYNGEE. The CDR3 loop spans 15 amino acids. V was cut by 3 bases and J by 1 base, with 13 bases left in between. The CDR3 loop reads CASSARPETNTEAFF. CDR3 DNA: TGTGCCAGCAGCGCGAGGCCAGAGACGAACACTGAAGCTTTCTTT.

This chain joins TRBV4-2 and TRBJ2-7; D is possibly TRBD2 (7 bases). The CDR3 consists of 15 residues. Germline assignment: CDR1 LGHNA and CDR2 YNFKEQ. Trimming took 0 bases from V and 2 from J, leaving 11 bases between them. As DNA, the CDR3 is TGTGCCAGCAGCCAAGACTTGCGGGGGCCCTACGAGCAGTACTTC. As protein: CASSQDLRGPYEQYF.

V usage is TRBV2 and J usage is TRBJ1-1; 8 nucleotides agree with TRBD1. V lost 9 bases to trimming and J lost 7 bases; unmatched junction nucleotides: 10. Looked up from germline, CDR1 is SNHLY and CDR2 is FYNNEI. This CDR3 contains 13 residues. In nucleotides, the CDR3 is TGTGCCAGTAAAGGTACAGGGGGATATGAAGCTTTCTTT. Its protein is CASKGTGGYEAFF.

V usage is TRBV6-4 and J usage is TRBJ2-1; 7 positions match TRBD2. CDR3 size: 14 residues. Germline V gene data show CDR1 as MRHNA and CDR2 as SNTAGT. V was pared by 0 bases and J by 11 bases, with 7 bases of the junction left unmatched. CDR3 protein: CASSDSFGTNKQFF. CDR3 DNA: TGTGCCAGCAGTGACTCGTTTGGGACTAATAAGCAGTTCTTC.

This chain joins TRBV30 and TRBJ2-7; D is possibly TRBD1 (6 bases). The CDR3 sequence is 12 residues long. The V end was cut by 5 bases, the J end by 3 bases, with 11 bases between. Germline CDR1 GTSNPN, CDR2 SVGIG (reference sequence). The DNA of the CDR3 is TGTGCCTGGTCCCGGGACATCTACGAGCAGTACTTC. Encoded protein: CAWSRDIYEQYF.

V usage is TRBV10-3 and J usage is TRBJ2-5; weak D call: TRBD2 (6 bases). With 0 bases removed from V and 1 base from J, the gap between germline ends came to 9 bases. The V gene's germline CDR1 is ENHRY and CDR2 SYGVKD. The CDR3 covers 15 residues. The chain's CDR3 is CAISESGGAQETQYF. Written as DNA, the CDR3 is TGTGCCATCAGTGAGTCGGGCGGGGCCCAAGAGACCCAGTACTTC.

The V and J genes are TRBV9 and TRBJ2-2; weak D call: TRBD1 (5 bases). V was shortened by 4 bases and J by 3 bases, with 13 bases between the two germline ends. The CDR3 is 15 amino acids. Germline V gives CDR1 SGDLS, CDR2 YYNGEE. The CDR3 nucleotides are TGTGCCAGCAGCCCGACATACAGGTACACCGGGGAGCTGTTTTTT. It codes for CASSPTYRYTGELFF. Based on the CDR3 plus reference TRBV9 and TRBJ2-2, the full variable domain is DSGVTQTPKHLITATGQRVTLRCSPRSGDLSVYWYQQSLDQGLQFLIQYYNGEERAKGNILERFSAQQFPDLHSELNLSSLELGDSALYFCASSPTYRYTGELFFGEGSRLTVL.

This rearrangement joins TRBV19 to TRBJ1-1; D unresolved. CDR3 length equals 11 residues. Trimming stripped 6 bases from V and 11 bases from J, with 13 bases between. CDR1 and CDR2 from the germline V gene are LNHDA and SQIVND (reference sequence). CDR3 sequence (DNA): TGTGCCAGTAGCCCCGGGGAGATTGCTTTCTTT. Translation gives CASSPGEIAFF.

J is TRBJ2-1 and V is TRBV5-1, with 11 nucleotides matching TRBD2. This CDR3 region has 15 residues. Germline lookup yields CDR1 SGHRS and CDR2 YFSETQ. The ends lost 4 bases at V and 9 bases at J; junction bases unmatched: 9. CDR3 coding DNA: TGCGCCAGCAGCGCCGGGACTAGCGGAGGGGGTGAGCAGTTCTTC. Its protein is CASSAGTSGGGEQFF.

This chain connects TRBV10-3 to TRBJ1-4, with a possible D match to TRBD1 (6 bases). The length of the CDR3 is 16 residues. Trimming shortened V by 4 bases and J by 8 bases, and 20 bases separated the two germline ends. Germline CDR1 reads ENHRY; CDR2 reads SYGVKD. The chain's CDR3 is CAISGLGGQAQEKLFF. The CDR3 coding sequence is TGTGCCATCAGTGGCCTCGGGGGGCAGGCTCAGGAAAAACTGTTTTTT.

This clone has just one count. The chain's CDR3 is CASSSAGTPGELFF. DNA for the CDR3: TGTGCCAGCAGCTCCGCCGGGACACCCGGGGAGCTGTTTTTT. J is TRBJ2-2 and V is TRBV7-6, with a tentative D call TRBD1 (6 bases). The CDR3 extends over 14 amino acids. CDR1 and CDR2 (germline): SGHVS, FNYEAQ. Trimming stripped 4 bases from V and 6 bases from J, with 12 bases between.

The chain couples TRBV6-6 to TRBJ1-5; 8 bases are a match to TRBD1. The CDR3 runs 14 residues. The V and J ends lost 2 bases and 9 bases, in that order; junction bases with no gene match: 6. Germline CDR1 is MNHNY and CDR2 is SVGAGI (reference sequence). The CDR3 DNA is TGTGCCAGCAGTTACGACAGGGGATTAGGGCCCCAGCATTTT. This sequence encodes CASSYDRGLGPQHF.

The chain joins TRBV15 to TRBJ2-6; D gene unclear. Trimming left V 0 bases short and J 3 bases short, with 21 bases between. CDR3 length: 20 residues. Germline lookup yields CDR1 LNHNV and CDR2 YYDKDF (reference sequence). As DNA, the CDR3 is TGTGCCACCAGCAGAGATTTAAATGCCAGTCCCGATGATGGGGCCAACGTCCTGACTTTC. It yields the protein CATSRDLNASPDDGANVLTF.

The chain has TRBV6-5 and TRBJ2-3; 7 nucleotides align to TRBD1. The germline CDR1 and CDR2 sequences are MNHEY and SVGAGI. The CDR3 is 16 residues long. V lost 3 bases, J lost 1 base, and 7 bases stayed unmatched. The CDR3 DNA reads TGTGCCAGCAGTTATCGACAGGGAATAGGCACAGATACGCAGTATTTT. This translates into CASSYRQGIGTDTQYF.

This clone was seen a single time. The chain is built from TRBV25-1 and TRBJ1-3; no reliable D call. This CDR3 region has 14 residues. Germline-derived CDR1 and CDR2 are MGHDK and SYGVNS. Trimming pared 2 bases from V and 4 bases from J, leaving 9 bases between. Here the CDR3 DNA reads TGTGCCAGCAGTGAAAAAGGACTGGGAAACACCATATATTTT. This translates into CASSEKGLGNTIYF.

The chain recombines TRBV5-5 with TRBJ2-7; no definite D call. The germline V gene has CDR1 SGHKS and CDR2 YYEKEE (reference sequence). This CDR3 is built from 15 residues. V was shortened by 4 bases and J by 0 bases, with 14 bases between the two germline ends. CDR3 loop: CASSQLLQPSYEQYF. Here the CDR3 DNA reads TGTGCCAGCAGCCAATTATTACAGCCCTCCTACGAGCAGTACTTC.

The V and J genes are TRBV5-5 and TRBJ2-1; 13 nucleotides align to TRBD2. The germline gives CDR1 SGHKS, CDR2 YYEKEE (reference sequence). CDR3 length equals 15 residues. J gave up 9 bases and V 2 bases, and 5 bases lay outside the gene matches. The CDR3 spells CASSFGLAGAPEQFF. The CDR3 nucleotides read TGTGCCAGCAGCTTTGGACTAGCGGGAGCTCCTGAGCAGTTCTTC.

J is TRBJ1-5 and V is TRBV4-1; 10 nucleotides line up with TRBD1. This CDR3 contains 16 residues. The trim removed 1 base at V and 5 bases at J, leaving 5 bases unmatched. Germline V gene lookup returns CDR1 MGHRA and CDR2 YSYEKL. The chain's CDR3 is CASSQAGTGAYQPQHF. The CDR3 DNA reads TGCGCCAGCAGCCAAGCCGGGACAGGGGCGTATCAGCCCCAGCATTTT.